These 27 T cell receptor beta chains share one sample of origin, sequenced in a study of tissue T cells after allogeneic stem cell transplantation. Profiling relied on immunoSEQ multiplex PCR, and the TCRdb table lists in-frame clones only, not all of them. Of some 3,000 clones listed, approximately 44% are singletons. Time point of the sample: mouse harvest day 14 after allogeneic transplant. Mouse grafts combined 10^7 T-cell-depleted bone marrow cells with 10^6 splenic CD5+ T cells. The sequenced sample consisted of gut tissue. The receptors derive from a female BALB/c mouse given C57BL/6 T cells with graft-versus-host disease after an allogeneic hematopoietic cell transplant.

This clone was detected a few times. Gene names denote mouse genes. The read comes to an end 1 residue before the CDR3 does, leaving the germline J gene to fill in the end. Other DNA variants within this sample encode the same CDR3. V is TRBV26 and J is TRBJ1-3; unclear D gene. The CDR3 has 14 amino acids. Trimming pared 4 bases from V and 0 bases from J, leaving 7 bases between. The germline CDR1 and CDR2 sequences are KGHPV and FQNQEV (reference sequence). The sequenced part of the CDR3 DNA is TGTGCCAGCAGTCGCCAGAATTCTGGAAATACGCTCTAT. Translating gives CASSRQNSGNTLY. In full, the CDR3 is CASSRQNSGNTLYF.

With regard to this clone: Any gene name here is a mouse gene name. CDR3 DNA (partial): TGTGCCAGCAGTTTGCAGGGGTCAAACACAGAAGTCTTC. Its protein product is CASSLQGSNTEVF. The entire CDR3 protein reads CASSLQGSNTEVFF. The rearrangement links TRBV14 to TRBJ1-1; tentatively, D is TRBD1 (6 bases). The sequenced fragment ends 1 residue before the CDR3 boundary, so the rest is inferred from the germline J gene. Germline V gene lookup returns CDR1 SGHDT and CDR2 FRDEAV. Trimming left V 2 bases short and J 0 bases short, with 8 bases between. The CDR3 is made up of 14 amino acids.

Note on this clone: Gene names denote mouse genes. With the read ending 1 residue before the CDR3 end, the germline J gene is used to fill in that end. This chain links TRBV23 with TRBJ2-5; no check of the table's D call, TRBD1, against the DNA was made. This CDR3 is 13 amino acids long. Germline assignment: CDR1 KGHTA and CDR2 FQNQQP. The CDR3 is CSSSPGHQDTQYF. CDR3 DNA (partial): TGCTCCAGCAGTCCGGGACATCAAGACACCCAGTAC.

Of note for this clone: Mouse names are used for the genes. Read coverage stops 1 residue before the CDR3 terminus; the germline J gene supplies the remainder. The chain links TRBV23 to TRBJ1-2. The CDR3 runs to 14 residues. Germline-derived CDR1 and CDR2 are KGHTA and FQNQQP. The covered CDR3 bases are TGCTCCAGCAGTCAACAGGGTGGGGACTCCGACTACACC. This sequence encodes CSSSQQGGDSDYT. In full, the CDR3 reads CSSSQQGGDSDYTF.

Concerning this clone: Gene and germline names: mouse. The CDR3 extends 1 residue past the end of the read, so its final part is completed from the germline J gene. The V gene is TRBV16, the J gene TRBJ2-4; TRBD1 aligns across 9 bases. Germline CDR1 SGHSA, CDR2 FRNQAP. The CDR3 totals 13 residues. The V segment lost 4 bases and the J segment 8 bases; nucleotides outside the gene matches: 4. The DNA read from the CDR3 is TGTGCAAGCAGCTCCACAGGGGGCTCCACCTTGTAC. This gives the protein CASSSTGGSTLY. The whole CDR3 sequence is CASSSTGGSTLYF.

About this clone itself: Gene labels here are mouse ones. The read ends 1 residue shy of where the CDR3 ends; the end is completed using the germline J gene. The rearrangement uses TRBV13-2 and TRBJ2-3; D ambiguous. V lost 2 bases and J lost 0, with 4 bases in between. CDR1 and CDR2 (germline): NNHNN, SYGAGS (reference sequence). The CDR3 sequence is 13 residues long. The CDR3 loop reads CASGETSAETLYF. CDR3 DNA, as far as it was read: TGTGCCAGCGGTGAAACTAGTGCAGAAACGCTGTAT.

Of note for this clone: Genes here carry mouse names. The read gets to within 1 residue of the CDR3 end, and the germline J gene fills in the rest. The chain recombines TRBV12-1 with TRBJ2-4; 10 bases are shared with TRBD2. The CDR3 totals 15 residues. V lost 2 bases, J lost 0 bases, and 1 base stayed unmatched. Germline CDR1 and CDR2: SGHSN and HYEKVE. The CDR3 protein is CASSQLGGSQNTLYF. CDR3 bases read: TGTGCCAGCTCTCAACTGGGGGGGAGTCAAAACACCTTGTAC.

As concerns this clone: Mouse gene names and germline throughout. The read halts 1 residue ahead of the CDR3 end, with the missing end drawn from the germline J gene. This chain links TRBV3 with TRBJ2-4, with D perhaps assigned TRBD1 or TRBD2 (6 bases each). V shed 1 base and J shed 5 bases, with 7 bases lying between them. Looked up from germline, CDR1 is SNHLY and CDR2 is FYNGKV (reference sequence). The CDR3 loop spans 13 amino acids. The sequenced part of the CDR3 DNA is TGTGCCAGCAGCTTAGAGGGGGGAAACACCTTGTAC. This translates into CASSLEGGNTLY. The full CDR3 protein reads CASSLEGGNTLYF.

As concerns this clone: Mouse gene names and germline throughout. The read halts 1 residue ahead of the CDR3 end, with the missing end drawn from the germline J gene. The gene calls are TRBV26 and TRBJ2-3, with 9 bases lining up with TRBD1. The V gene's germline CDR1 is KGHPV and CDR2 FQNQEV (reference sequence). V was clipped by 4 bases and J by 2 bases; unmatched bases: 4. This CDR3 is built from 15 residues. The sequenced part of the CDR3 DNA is TGTGCCAGCAGTCCAACAGGGGGCTTTGCAGAAACGCTGTAT. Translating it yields CASSPTGGFAETLY. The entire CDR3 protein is CASSPTGGFAETLYF.

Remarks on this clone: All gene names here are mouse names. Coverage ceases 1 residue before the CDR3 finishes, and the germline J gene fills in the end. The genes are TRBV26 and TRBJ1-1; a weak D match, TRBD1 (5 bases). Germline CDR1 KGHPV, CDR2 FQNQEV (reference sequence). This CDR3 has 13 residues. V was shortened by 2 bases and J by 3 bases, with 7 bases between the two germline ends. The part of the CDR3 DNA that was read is TGTGCCAGCAGTCTGGACAGTTACACAGAAGTCTTC. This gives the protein CASSLDSYTEVF. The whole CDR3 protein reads CASSLDSYTEVFF.

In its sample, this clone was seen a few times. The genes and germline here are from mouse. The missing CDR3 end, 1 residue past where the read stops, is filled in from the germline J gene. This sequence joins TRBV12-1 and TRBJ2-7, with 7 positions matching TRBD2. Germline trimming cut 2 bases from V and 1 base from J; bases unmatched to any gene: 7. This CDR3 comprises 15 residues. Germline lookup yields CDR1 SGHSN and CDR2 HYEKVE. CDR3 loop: CASSRLGVGSYEQYF. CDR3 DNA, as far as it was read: TGTGCCAGCTCTCGTCTGGGGGTAGGGTCCTATGAACAGTAC.

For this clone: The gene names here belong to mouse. The CDR3 loop reads CASSLYRGSTEVFF. CDR3 bases read: TGTGCCAGCAGTCTGTACAGGGGGAGCACAGAAGTCTTC. The genes are TRBV26 and TRBJ1-1; 8 bases map to TRBD1. The read stops 1 residue short of the end of the CDR3; the missing end is completed from the germline J gene. The CDR3 extends over 14 amino acids. J was trimmed by 4 bases and V by 1 base; bases with no gene match: 2. Germline values: CDR1 KGHPV, CDR2 FQNQEV (reference sequence).

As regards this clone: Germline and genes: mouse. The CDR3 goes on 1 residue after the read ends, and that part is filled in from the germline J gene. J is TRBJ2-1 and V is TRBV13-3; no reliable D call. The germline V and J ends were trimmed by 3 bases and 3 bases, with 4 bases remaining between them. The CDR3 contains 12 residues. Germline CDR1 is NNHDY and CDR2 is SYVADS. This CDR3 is CASSASYAEQFF. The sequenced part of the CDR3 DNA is TGTGCCAGCAGTGCCAGCTATGCTGAGCAGTTC.

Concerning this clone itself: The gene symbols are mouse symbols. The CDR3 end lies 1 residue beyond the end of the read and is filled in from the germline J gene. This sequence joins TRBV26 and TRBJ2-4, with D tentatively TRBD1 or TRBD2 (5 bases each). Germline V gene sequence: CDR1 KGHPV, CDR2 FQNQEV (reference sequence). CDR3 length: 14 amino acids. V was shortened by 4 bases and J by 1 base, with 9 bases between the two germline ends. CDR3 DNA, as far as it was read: TGTGCCAGCAGTCCGGGGCCTGGTCAAAACACCTTGTAC. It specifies CASSPGPGQNTLY. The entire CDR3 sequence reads CASSPGPGQNTLYF.

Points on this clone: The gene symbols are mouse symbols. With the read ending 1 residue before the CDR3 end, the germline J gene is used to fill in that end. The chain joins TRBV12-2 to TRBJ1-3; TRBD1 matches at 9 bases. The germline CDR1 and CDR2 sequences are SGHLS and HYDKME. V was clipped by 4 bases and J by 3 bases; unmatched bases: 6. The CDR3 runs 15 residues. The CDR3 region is CASSAGTGYGNTLYF. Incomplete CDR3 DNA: TGTGCCAGCTCAGCCGGGACAGGGTATGGAAATACGCTCTAT. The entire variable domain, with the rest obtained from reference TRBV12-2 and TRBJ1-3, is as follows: NSGVVQSPRYIIKGKGERSILKCIPISGHLSVAWYQQTQGQELKFFIQHYDKMERDKGNLPSRFSVQQFDDYHSEMNMSALELEDSAVYFCASSAGTGYGNTLYFGEGSRLIVV.

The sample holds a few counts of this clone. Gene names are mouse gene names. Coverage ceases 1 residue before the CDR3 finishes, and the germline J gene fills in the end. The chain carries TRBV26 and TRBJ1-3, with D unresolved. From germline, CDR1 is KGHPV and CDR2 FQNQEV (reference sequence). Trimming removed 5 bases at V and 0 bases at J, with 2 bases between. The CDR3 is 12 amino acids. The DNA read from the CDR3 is TGTGCCAGCAGTTCTTCTGGAAATACGCTCTAT. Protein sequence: CASSSSGNTLY. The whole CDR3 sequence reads CASSSSGNTLYF. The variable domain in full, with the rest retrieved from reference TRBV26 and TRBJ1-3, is NSKVIQTPRYLVKGQGQKAKMRCIPEKGHPVVFWYQQNKNNEFKFLINFQNQEVLQQIDMTEKRFSAECPSNSPCSLEIQSSEAGDSALYLCASSSSGNTLYFGEGSRLIVV.

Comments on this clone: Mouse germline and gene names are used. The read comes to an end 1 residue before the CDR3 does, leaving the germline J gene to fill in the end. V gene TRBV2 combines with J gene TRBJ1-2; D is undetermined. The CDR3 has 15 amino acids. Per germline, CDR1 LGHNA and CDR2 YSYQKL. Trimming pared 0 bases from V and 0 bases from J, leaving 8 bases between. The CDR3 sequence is CASSQERTSNSDYTF. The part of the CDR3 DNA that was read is TGTGCCAGCAGCCAAGAGAGGACCTCAAACTCCGACTACACC.

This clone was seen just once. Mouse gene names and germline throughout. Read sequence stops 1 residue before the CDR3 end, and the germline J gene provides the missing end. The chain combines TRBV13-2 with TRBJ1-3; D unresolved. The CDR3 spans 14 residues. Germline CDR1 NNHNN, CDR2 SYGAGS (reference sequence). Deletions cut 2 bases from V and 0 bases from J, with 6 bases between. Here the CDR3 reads CASGERNSGNTLYF. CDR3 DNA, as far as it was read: TGTGCCAGCGGTGAGAGGAATTCTGGAAATACGCTCTAT.

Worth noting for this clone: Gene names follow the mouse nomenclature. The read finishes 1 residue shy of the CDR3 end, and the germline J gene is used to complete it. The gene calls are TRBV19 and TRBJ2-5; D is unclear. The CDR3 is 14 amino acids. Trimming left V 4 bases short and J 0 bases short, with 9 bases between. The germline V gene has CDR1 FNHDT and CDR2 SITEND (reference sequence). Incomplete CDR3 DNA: TGTGCCAGCAGTTCCAACATTAACCAAGACACCCAGTAC. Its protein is CASSSNINQDTQY. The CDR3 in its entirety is CASSSNINQDTQYF.

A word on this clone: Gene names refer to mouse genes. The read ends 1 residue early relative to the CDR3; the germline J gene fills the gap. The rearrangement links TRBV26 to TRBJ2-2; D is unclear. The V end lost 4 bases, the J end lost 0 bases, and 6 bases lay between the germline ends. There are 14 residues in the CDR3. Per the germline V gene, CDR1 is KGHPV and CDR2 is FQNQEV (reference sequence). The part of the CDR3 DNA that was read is TGTGCCAGCAGTCCGGGAGCAAACACCGGGCAGCTCTAC. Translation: CASSPGANTGQLY. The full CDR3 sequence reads CASSPGANTGQLYF.

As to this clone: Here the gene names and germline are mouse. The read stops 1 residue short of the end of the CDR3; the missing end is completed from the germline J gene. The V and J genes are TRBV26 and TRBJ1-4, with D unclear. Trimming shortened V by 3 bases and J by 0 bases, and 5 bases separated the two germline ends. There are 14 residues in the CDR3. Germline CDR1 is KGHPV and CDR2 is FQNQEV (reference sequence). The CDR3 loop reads CASSLRISNERLFF. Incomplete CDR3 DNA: TGTGCCAGCAGTCTAAGGATTTCCAACGAAAGATTATTT. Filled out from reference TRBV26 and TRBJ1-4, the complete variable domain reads NSKVIQTPRYLVKGQGQKAKMRCIPEKGHPVVFWYQQNKNNEFKFLINFQNQEVLQQIDMTEKRFSAECPSNSPCSLEIQSSEAGDSALYLCASSLRISNERLFFGHGTKLSVL.

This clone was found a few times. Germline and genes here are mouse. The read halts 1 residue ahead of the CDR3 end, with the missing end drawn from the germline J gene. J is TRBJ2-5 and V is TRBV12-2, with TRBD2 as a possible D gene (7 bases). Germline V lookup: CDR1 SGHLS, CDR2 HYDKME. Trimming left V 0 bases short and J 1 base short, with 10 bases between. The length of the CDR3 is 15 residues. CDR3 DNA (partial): TGTGCCAGCTCTCTCGGGGGGCGCGACCAAGACACCCAGTAC. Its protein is CASSLGGRDQDTQY. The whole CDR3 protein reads CASSLGGRDQDTQYF.

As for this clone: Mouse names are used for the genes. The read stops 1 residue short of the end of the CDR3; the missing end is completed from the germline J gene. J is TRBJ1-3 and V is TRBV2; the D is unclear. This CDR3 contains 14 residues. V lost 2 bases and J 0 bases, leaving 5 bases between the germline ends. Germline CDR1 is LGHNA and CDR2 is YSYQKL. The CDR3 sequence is CASSQRSSGNTLYF. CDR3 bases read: TGTGCCAGCAGCCAACGCAGTTCTGGAAATACGCTCTAT.

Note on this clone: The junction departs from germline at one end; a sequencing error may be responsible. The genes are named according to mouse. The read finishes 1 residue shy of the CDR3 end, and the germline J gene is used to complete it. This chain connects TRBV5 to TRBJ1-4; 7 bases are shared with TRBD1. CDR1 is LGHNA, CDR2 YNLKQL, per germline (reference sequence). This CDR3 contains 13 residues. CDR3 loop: CSSSQDRVERLFF. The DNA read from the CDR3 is TGTTCCAGCAGCCAAGACAGGGTCGAAAGATTATTT.

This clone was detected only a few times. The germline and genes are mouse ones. CDR3 DNA, as far as it was read: TGTGCCAGCAGGAGACCGGGACAGAGTGCAGAAACGCTGTAT. This codes for CASRRPGQSAETLY. The entire CDR3 protein reads CASRRPGQSAETLYF. J is TRBJ2-3 and V is TRBV26; TRBD1 matches at 7 bases. The missing CDR3 end, 1 residue past where the read stops, is filled in from the germline J gene. CDR1 is KGHPV, CDR2 FQNQEV, per germline (reference sequence). The J segment lost 0 bases and the V segment lost 6 bases, leaving 6 bases of the junction unmatched. This CDR3 is 15 amino acids long.

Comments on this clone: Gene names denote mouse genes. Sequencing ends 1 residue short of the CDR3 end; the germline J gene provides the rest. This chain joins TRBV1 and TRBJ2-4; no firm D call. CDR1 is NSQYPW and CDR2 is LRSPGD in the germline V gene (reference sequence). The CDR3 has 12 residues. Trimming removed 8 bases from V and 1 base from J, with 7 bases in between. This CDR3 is CTCAEGQNTLYF. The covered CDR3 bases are TGCACCTGCGCGGAGGGTCAAAACACCTTGTAC.

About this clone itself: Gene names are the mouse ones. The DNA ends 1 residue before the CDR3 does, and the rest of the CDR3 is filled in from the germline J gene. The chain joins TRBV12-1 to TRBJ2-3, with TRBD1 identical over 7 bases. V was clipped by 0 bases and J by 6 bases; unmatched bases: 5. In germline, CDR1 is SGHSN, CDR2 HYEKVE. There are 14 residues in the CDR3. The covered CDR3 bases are TGTGCCAGCTCTCTCGGGACAGTGGTCGAAACGCTGTAT. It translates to CASSLGTVVETLY. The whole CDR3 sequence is CASSLGTVVETLYF.